One sample yielded the 3 T cell receptor beta chains listed below, sequenced in a study of CD8 T cells in Susac syndrome. Random hexamers were used to reverse transcribe an amount of roughly 0.45 to 1 ug RNA. MiXCR, run by TCRdb on the immunoSEQ multiplex PCR reads, gives a single entry per CDR3 protein. This sample has under 200,000 distinct CDR3 sequences; 85% to 95% occur once, and the top ten carry roughly 0.11%. The sequenced sample consisted of CD4+ T cells from PBMCs. These receptors were collected from a human donor with Susac syndrome.

This clonotype was observed once. J is TRBJ1-3 and V is TRBV9; no reliable D call. There are 14 residues in the CDR3. V was clipped by 0 bases and J by 4 bases, with 8 bases between them. Germline V gene sequence: CDR1 SGDLS, CDR2 YYNGEE. Here the CDR3 DNA reads TGTGCCAGCAGCGTAGGCTCCTCCGGAAACACCATATATTTT. Amino acids: CASSVGSSGNTIYF.

This clonotype was found once. This sequence joins TRBV5-5 and TRBJ2-1; no firm D call. The V and J ends lost 0 bases and 7 bases respectively, with 14 bases between them. CDR1 and CDR2 (germline): SGHKS, YYEKEE (reference sequence). CDR3 size: 15 residues. CDR3 sequence (DNA): TGTGCCAGCAGCTTGGGGGTAAAGGGCCGGAATGAGCAGTTCTTC. It yields the protein CASSLGVKGRNEQFF.

The rearrangement uses TRBV27 and TRBJ2-2, with D unclear. Germline lookup yields CDR1 MNHEY and CDR2 SMNVEV (reference sequence). Trimming pared 5 bases from V and 0 bases from J, leaving 7 bases between. The CDR3 has 14 amino acids. The CDR3 DNA reads as TGTGCCAGCAGTCCCCACGCGAACACCGGGGAGCTGTTTTTT. This encodes CASSPHANTGELFF.